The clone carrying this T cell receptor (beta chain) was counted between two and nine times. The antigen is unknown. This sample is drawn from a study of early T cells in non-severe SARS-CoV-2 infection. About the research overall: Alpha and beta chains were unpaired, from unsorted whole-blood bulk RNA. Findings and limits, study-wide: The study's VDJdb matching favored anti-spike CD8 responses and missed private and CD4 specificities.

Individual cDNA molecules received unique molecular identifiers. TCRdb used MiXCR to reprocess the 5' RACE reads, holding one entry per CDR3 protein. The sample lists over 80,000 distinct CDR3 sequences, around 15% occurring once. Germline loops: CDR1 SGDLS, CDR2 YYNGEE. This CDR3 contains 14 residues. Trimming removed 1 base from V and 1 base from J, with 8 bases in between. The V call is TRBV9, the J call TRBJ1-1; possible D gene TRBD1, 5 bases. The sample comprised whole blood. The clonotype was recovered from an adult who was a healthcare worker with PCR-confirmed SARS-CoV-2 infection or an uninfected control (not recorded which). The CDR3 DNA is TGTGCCAGCAGCGTACTACAGGAGAACACTGAAGCTTTCTTT. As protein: CASSVLQENTEAFF. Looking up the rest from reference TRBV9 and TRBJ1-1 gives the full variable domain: DSGVTQTPKHLITATGQRVTLRCSPRSGDLSVYWYQQSLDQGLQFLIQYYNGEERAKGNILERFSAQQFPDLHSELNLSSLELGDSALYFCASSVLQENTEAFFGQGTRLTVV.